The T cell receptor (beta chain) under discussion was sequenced for a study of blood T cell repertoires in COVID-19. About the study: Specimens from acute and convalescent COVID-19 originated in the United States, Italy and Spain. The analysed material was cDNA or gDNA that came from T cells, B-cell-depleted T cells, or PBMCs.

With 2 bases clipped from V and 2 bases from J, the junction kept 3 bases outside the gene matches. The germline V gene has CDR1 GTSNPN and CDR2 SVGIG (reference sequence). The CDR3 totals 13 residues. This clone was recorded once. Those enrolled in Seattle joined during active infection and were followed longitudinally afterward. This table comes from immunoSEQ multiplex PCR, and its TCRdb copy is limited to in-frame clones, with some not included. The repertoire holds about 260,000 clones, with around 90% as singletons. The J gene is TRBJ2-7, the V gene TRBV30; 7 bases align to TRBD1. Material for sequencing was peripheral blood. This TCR was sampled from a young adult with COVID-19, enrolled during active disease. CDR3 protein: CAWSYGTAYEQYF. Here the CDR3 DNA reads TGTGCCTGGAGTTATGGGACAGCCTACGAGCAGTACTTC.